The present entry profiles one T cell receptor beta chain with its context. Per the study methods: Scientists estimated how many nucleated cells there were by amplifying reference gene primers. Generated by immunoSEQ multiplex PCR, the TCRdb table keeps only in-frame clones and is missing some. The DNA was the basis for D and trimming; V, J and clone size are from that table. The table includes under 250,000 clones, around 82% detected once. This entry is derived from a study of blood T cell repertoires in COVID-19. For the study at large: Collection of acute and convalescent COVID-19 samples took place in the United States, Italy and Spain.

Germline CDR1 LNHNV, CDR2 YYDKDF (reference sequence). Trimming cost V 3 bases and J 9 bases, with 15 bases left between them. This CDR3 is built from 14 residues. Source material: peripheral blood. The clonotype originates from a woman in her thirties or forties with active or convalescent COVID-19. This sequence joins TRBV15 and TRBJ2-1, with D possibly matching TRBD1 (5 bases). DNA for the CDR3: TGTGCCACCAGCAGTCCGCAGGGTACGACTGAGCAGTTCTTC. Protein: CATSSPQGTTEQFF.